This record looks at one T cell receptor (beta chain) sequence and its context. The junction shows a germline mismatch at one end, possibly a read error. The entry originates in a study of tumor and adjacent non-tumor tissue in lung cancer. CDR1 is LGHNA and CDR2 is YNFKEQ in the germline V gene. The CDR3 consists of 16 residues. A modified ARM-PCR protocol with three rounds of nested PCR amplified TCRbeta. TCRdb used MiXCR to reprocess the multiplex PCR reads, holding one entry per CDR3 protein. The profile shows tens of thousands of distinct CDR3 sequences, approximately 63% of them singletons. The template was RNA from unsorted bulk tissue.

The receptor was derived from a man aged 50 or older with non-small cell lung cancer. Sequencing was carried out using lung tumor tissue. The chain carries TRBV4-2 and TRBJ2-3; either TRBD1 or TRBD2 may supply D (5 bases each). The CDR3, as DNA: TGTGACAGCAGCAAGGACATGGGAGACGGCACAGATACGCAGTATTTT. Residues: CDSSKDMGDGTDTQYF.